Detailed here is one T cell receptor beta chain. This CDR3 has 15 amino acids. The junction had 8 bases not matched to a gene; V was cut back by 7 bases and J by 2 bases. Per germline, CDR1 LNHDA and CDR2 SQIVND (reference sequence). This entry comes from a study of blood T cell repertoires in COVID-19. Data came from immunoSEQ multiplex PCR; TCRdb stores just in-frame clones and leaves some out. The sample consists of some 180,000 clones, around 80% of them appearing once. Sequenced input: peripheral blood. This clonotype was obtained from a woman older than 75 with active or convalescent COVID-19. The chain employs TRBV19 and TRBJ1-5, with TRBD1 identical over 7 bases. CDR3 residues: CASMGTAWGNQPQHF. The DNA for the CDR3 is TGTGCCAGTATGGGGACAGCCTGGGGCAATCAGCCCCAGCATTTT.